This T cell receptor (beta chain) stems from a study of PD-1 blockade in mismatch repair-deficient tumors. Indicated time point: approximately ten-day in vitro stimulation with candidate neoantigen peptide 4. An approximately 10-day in vitro culture was run per each of roughly seven reactive peptides. Study findings and constraints: Tumor-resident clones, often absent from pretreatment blood, expanded after pembrolizumab and then contracted.

Concerning this clone itself: Its antigen is currently unknown.

Germline V CDR1 and CDR2: GTSNPN, SVGIG (reference sequence). The germline V and J ends were trimmed by 5 bases and 0 bases, with 12 bases remaining between them. This CDR3 contains 14 residues. Assay: immunoSEQ multiplex PCR; the TCRdb copy retains only in-frame clones and omits some. The top ten clones hold approximately 20% of a sample with more than 12,000 clones, 80% to 90% of them seen once. The TCR was taken from an adult with mismatch repair-deficient cancer. V usage is TRBV30 and J usage is TRBJ2-3; D unresolved. The source was cells cultured in vitro, collected from a patient treated with pembrolizumab. This CDR3 reads CAWGAGTSTDTQYF. The CDR3 coding sequence is TGTGCCTGGGGAGCAGGCACTAGCACAGATACGCAGTATTTT.